Listed below are T cell receptor beta chains from one sample, sequenced in a study of shared clonotypes between healthy human individuals. Measured with immunoSEQ multiplex PCR; TCRdb has only the in-frame clones, and not every one. The table has about 510,000 clones, 75% to 80% seen once. The specimen was PBMCs. These receptors were taken from a woman between 40 and 50 years old in good health. Some clones in this sample may be carry-over from other donors' samples. Both conserved end residues are part of each CDR3. The D gene is left open where the match is weak. The size entry is marked missing in some rows and otherwise reads once, few, many or a size class.

v_call: TRBV30
j_call: TRBJ2-7
d_call: TRBD1
clone_size: .
cdr3_aa: CAWSGQVYEQYF
cdr3_nt: TGTGCCTGGAGCGGACAGGTCTACGAGCAGTACTTC

v_call: TRBV28
j_call: TRBJ2-6
d_call: TRBD1
clone_size: .
cdr3_aa: CASRGQTGSGANVLTF
cdr3_nt: TGTGCCAGCAGGGGACAGACGGGCTCTGGGGCCAACGTCCTGACTTTC

v_call: TRBV30
j_call: TRBJ2-7
d_call: .
clone_size: .
cdr3_aa: CAWSGTIWAYEQYF
cdr3_nt: TGTGCCTGGAGTGGGACTATCTGGGCCTACGAGCAGTACTTC

v_call: TRBV7-8
j_call: TRBJ2-1
d_call: TRBD2
clone_size: .
cdr3_aa: CASSLSSSGRTYEQFF
cdr3_nt: TGTGCCAGCAGCCTCTCAAGTAGCGGGAGGACATATGAGCAGTTCTTC

v_call: TRBV20-1
j_call: TRBJ2-3
d_call: .
clone_size: .
cdr3_aa: CSGPNTDTQYF
cdr3_nt: TGCAGTGGGCCGAACACAGATACGCAGTATTTT

v_call: TRBV4-2
j_call: TRBJ2-2
d_call: .
clone_size: .
cdr3_aa: CASSRVGGTTGELFF
cdr3_nt: TGTGCCAGCAGCCGAGTTGGGGGTACCACCGGGGAGCTGTTTTTT

v_call: TRBV7-2
j_call: TRBJ2-5
d_call: TRBD2
clone_size: .
cdr3_aa: CASSLGLSSGIGQETQYF
cdr3_nt: TGTGCCAGCAGCCTAGGGCTCTCTAGCGGTATTGGCCAAGAGACCCAGTACTTC

v_call: TRBV19
j_call: TRBJ2-3
d_call: .
clone_size: .
cdr3_aa: CASSIAGKGPSGDTQYF
cdr3_nt: TGTGCCAGTAGTATAGCGGGTAAAGGTCCATCGGGAGATACGCAGTATTTT

v_call: TRBV10-3
j_call: TRBJ1-1
d_call: .
clone_size: few
cdr3_aa: CAISESGAPNTEAFF
cdr3_nt: TGTGCCATCAGTGAGTCAGGCGCGCCGAACACTGAAGCTTTCTTT

v_call: TRBV18
j_call: TRBJ2-1
d_call: .
clone_size: .
cdr3_aa: CASSPRGSWDNEQFF
cdr3_nt: TGTGCCAGCTCACCACGGGGGTCGTGGGACAATGAGCAGTTCTTC

v_call: TRBV2
j_call: TRBJ2-7
d_call: TRBD1
clone_size: .
cdr3_aa: CASSAQGANEQYF
cdr3_nt: TGTGCCAGCAGTGCACAGGGGGCGAACGAGCAGTACTTC